A single sample is the source of the 9 T cell receptor beta chains below, sequenced in a study of shared clonotypes between healthy human individuals. TCRdb keeps only in-frame clones here, not all; method: immunoSEQ multiplex PCR. The sample shows roughly 1 million clones, around 78% of them seen only once. Specimen: memory CD4+ T cells from PBMCs. Subset in this sample: CD45RA-negative fraction. The receptors were gathered from a man younger than 30 in good health. Some clones in this sample may be carry-over from other donors' samples.

The rearrangement uses TRBV4-2 and TRBJ1-2; D remains unclear. The CDR3 consists of 14 residues. Trimming pared 1 base from V and 6 bases from J, leaving 12 bases between. The germline V gene has CDR1 LGHNA and CDR2 YNFKEQ. CDR3 amino acids: CASSQGLNRDGYTF. The DNA for the CDR3 is TGTGCCAGCAGCCAAGGGCTTAATCGGGATGGCTACACCTTC.

The rearrangement links TRBV7-9 to TRBJ2-5; possible D gene TRBD2, 5 bases. The CDR3 runs 16 residues. Trimming took off 1 base at V and 3 bases at J, with 15 bases between the two ends. Germline CDR1 reads SEHNR; CDR2 reads FQNEAQ (reference sequence). CDR3: CASSLDSQRTKETQYF. The CDR3 coding sequence is TGTGCCAGCAGCTTAGATTCACAGCGGACGAAAGAGACCCAGTACTTC. The full variable domain, rest sourced from reference TRBV7-9 and TRBJ2-5, is DTGVSQNPRHKITKRGQNVTFRCDPISEHNRLYWYRQTLGQGPEFLTYFQNEAQLEKSRLLSDRFSAERPKGSFSTLEIQRTEQGDSAMYLCASSLDSQRTKETQYFGPGTRLLVL.

In regard to this clone: The same CDR3 arises from other DNA sequences in this sample as well. The chain carries TRBV30 and TRBJ1-2; D possibly corresponds to TRBD1 (5 bases). The CDR3 runs to 12 residues. The V and J ends lost 1 base and 4 bases respectively, with 7 bases between them. Germline CDR1 is GTSNPN and CDR2 is SVGIG (reference sequence). The CDR3 DNA sequence: TGTGCCTGGAGTGCGCAGGGCTATGGCTACACCTTC. This sequence encodes CAWSAQGYGYTF.

V gene TRBV19 combines with J gene TRBJ1-2, with a tentative D call TRBD1 (6 bases). Germline-derived CDR1 and CDR2 are LNHDA and SQIVND (reference sequence). V dropped 7 bases and J dropped 8 bases, with 20 bases sitting between them. The CDR3 has 14 residues. The CDR3, as DNA: TGTGCCAGTACCATAGGCAATCGAGGGGGAGGCTACACCTTC. Encoded protein: CASTIGNRGGGYTF.

The CDR3 spells CASSIAGGPYSNQPQHF. The DNA of the CDR3 is TGTGCCAGTAGTATCGCGGGGGGCCCGTATAGCAATCAGCCCCAGCATTTT. The chain employs TRBV19 and TRBJ1-5; perhaps TRBD1 as D (6 bases). CDR3 size: 17 residues. V was cut by 3 bases and J by 0 bases, with 15 bases left in between. Germline CDR1 LNHDA, CDR2 SQIVND (reference sequence). Using reference TRBV19 and TRBJ1-5 for the parts outside the CDR3, the full variable domain is DGGITQSPKYLFRKEGQNVTLSCEQNLNHDAMYWYRQDPGQGLRLIYYSQIVNDFQKGDIAEGYSVSREKKESFPLTVTSAQKNPTAFYLCASSIAGGPYSNQPQHFGDGTRLSIL.

The rearrangement links TRBV7-9 to TRBJ1-1; the D gene is possibly TRBD1 (5 bases). This CDR3 spans 17 amino acids. Trimming removed 4 bases at V and 1 base at J, with 19 bases between. From germline, CDR1 is SEHNR and CDR2 FQNEAQ (reference sequence). The CDR3 protein is CASSWGWDAQKNTEAFF. CDR3 sequence (DNA): TGTGCCAGCAGCTGGGGGTGGGACGCTCAGAAGAACACTGAAGCTTTCTTT. Together with reference TRBV7-9 and TRBJ1-1, the CDR3 gives the full variable domain: DTGVSQNPRHKITKRGQNVTFRCDPISEHNRLYWYRQTLGQGPEFLTYFQNEAQLEKSRLLSDRFSAERPKGSFSTLEIQRTEQGDSAMYLCASSWGWDAQKNTEAFFGQGTRLTVV.

The chain combines TRBV25-1 with TRBJ1-2; D perhaps matches TRBD1 (5 bases). V gave up 5 bases and J gave up 7 bases, with 14 bases separating them. This CDR3 is 13 amino acids long. Germline V gene data show CDR1 as MGHDK and CDR2 as SYGVNS. CDR3 sequence: CASSPDLGVGYTF. The CDR3 DNA follows: TGTGCCAGCAGTCCTGACCTGGGGGTTGGCTACACCTTC.

This rearrangement joins TRBV19 to TRBJ2-1; D is unclear. The germline V and J ends were trimmed by 3 bases and 7 bases, with 22 bases remaining between them. The germline V gene encodes CDR1 LNHDA and CDR2 SQIVND (reference sequence). The CDR3 consists of 17 residues. DNA for the CDR3: TGTGCCAGTAGTATCATGTCGCGAAGAAGGGCACAAAATGAGCAGTTCTTC. Protein: CASSIMSRRRAQNEQFF. The complete variable domain, with remaining parts taken from reference TRBV19 and TRBJ2-1, reads DGGITQSPKYLFRKEGQNVTLSCEQNLNHDAMYWYRQDPGQGLRLIYYSQIVNDFQKGDIAEGYSVSREKKESFPLTVTSAQKNPTAFYLCASSIMSRRRAQNEQFFGPGTRLTVL.

The CDR3 DNA is TGTGCCAGTAGTATAGCCAGATTGGGCAGAGATACGCAGTATTTT. Translating gives CASSIARLGRDTQYF. The V gene is TRBV19, the J gene TRBJ2-3; the D is unclear. Trimming took 1 base from V and 5 from J, leaving 13 bases between them. CDR3 length equals 15 residues. Germline V gives CDR1 LNHDA, CDR2 SQIVND (reference sequence). Variable domain in full (rest from reference TRBV19 and TRBJ2-3): DGGITQSPKYLFRKEGQNVTLSCEQNLNHDAMYWYRQDPGQGLRLIYYSQIVNDFQKGDIAEGYSVSREKKESFPLTVTSAQKNPTAFYLCASSIARLGRDTQYFGPGTRLTVL.